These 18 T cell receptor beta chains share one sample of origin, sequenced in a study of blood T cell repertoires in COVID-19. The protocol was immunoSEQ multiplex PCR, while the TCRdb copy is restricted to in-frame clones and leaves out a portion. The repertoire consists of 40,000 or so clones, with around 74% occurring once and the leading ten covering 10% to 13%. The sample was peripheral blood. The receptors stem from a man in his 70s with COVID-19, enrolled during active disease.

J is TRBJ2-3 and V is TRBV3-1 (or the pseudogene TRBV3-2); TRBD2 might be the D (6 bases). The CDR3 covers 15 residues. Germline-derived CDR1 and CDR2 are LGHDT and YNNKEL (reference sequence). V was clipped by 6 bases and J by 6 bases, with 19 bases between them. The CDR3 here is CASRPSGSFRDTQYF. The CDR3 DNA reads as TGTGCCAGCAGACCCAGCGGGTCCTTTCGGGATACGCAGTATTTT.

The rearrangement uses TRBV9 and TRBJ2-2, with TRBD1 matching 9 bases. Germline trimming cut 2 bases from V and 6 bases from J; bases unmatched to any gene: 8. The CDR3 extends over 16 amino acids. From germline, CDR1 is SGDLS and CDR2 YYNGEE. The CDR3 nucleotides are TGTGCCAGCAGCGTCCCCGGGACAGGGAAGGCCGGGGAGCTGTTTTTT. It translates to CASSVPGTGKAGELFF.

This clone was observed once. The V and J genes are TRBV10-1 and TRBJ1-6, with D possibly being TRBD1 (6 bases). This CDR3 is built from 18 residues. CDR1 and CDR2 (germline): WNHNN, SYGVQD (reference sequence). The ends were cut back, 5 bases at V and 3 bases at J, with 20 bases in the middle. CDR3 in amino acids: CASSWAGQPTDYNSPLHF. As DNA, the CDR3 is TGCGCCAGCAGTTGGGCCGGACAGCCAACAGACTATAATTCACCCCTCCACTTT.

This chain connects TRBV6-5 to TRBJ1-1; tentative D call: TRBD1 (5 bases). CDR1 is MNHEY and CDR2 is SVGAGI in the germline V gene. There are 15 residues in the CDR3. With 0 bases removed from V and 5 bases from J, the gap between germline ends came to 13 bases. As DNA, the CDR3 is TGTGCCAGCAGTTACTCGCAGGGTACGTTGACTGAAGCTTTCTTT. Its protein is CASSYSQGTLTEAFF.

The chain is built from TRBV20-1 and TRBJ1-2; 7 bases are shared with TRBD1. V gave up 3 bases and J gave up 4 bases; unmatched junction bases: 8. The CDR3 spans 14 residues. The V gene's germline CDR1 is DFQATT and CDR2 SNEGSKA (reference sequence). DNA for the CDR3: TGCAGTGCTAGTACTCGACAGGGAAGCTATGGCTACACCTTC. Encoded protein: CSASTRQGSYGYTF.

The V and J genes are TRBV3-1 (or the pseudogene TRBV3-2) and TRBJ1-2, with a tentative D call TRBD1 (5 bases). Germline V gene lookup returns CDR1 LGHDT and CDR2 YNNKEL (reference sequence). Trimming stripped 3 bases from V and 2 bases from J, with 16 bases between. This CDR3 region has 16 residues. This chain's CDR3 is CASSQVYRSLNYGYTF. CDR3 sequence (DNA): TGTGCCAGCAGCCAGGTTTACAGGAGCCTGAACTATGGCTACACCTTC.

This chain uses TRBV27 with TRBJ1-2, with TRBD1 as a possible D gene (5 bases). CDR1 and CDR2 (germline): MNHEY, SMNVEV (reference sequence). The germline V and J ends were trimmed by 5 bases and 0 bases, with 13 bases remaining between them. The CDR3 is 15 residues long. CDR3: CASSPRQGANYGYTF. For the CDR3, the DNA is TGTGCCAGCAGTCCCCGGCAGGGCGCTAACTATGGCTACACCTTC.

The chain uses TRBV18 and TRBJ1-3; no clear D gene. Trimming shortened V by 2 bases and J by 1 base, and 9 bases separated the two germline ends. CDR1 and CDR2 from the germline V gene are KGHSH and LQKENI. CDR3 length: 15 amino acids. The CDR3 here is CASSPVADSGNTIYF. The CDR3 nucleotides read TGTGCCAGCTCACCAGTAGCGGATTCTGGAAACACCATATATTTT. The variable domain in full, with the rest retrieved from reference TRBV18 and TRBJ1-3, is NAGVMQNPRHLVRRRGQEARLRCSPMKGHSHVYWYRQLPEEGLKFMVYLQKENIIDESGMPKERFSAEFPKEGPSILRIQQVVRGDSAAYFCASSPVADSGNTIYFGEGSWLTVV.

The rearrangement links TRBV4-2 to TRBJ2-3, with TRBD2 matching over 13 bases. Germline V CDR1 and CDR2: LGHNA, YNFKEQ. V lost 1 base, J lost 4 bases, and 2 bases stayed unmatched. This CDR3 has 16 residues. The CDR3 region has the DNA TGTGCCAGCAGCCAAGTTACTAGCGGGGGGGCAGATACGCAGTATTTT. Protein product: CASSQVTSGGADTQYF.

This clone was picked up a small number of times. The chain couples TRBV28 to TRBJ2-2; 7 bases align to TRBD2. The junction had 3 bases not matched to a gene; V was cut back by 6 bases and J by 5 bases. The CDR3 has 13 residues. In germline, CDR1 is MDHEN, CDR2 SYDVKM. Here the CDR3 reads CASRWGGTGELFF. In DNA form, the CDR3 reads TGTGCCAGCAGGTGGGGGGGTACCGGGGAGCTGTTTTTT.

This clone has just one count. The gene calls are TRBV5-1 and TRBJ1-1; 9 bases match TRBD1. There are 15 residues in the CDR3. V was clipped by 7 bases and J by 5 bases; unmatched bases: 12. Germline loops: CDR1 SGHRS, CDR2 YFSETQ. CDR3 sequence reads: CASGPQGAIGTEAFF. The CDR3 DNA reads TGCGCCAGCGGCCCACAGGGGGCGATAGGTACTGAAGCTTTCTTT. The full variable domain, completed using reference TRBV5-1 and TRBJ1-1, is KAGVTQTPRYLIKTRGQQVTLSCSPISGHRSVSWYQQTPGQGLQFLFEYFSETQRNKGNFPGRFSGRQFSNSRSEMNVSTLELGDSALYLCASGPQGAIGTEAFFGQGTRLTVV.

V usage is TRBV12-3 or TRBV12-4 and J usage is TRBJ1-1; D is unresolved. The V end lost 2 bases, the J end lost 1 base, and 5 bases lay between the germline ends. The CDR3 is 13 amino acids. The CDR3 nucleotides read TGTGCCAGCAGTTTAATGCGGAACACTGAAGCTTTCTTT. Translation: CASSLMRNTEAFF.

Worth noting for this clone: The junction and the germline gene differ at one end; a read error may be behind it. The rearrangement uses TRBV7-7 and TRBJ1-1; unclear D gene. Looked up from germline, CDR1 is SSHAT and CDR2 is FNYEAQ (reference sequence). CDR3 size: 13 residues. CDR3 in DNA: TGTGCTAGCAGTCTTACAGTTAACACTGAAGCTTTCTTT. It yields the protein CASSLTVNTEAFF.

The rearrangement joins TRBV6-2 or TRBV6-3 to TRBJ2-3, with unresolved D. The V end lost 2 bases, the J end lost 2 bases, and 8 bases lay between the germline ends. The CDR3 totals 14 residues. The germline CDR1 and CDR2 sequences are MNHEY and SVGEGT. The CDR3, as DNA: TGTGCCAGCAGTTACGGTCAGTCCACAGATACGCAGTATTTT. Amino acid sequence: CASSYGQSTDTQYF.

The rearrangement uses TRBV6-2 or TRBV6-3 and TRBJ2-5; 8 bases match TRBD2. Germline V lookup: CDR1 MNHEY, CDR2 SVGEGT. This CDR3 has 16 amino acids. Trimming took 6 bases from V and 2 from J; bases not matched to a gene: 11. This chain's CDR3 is CASSFRGSGVQETQYF. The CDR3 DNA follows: TGTGCCAGCAGCTTCCGGGGTAGCGGGGTTCAAGAGACCCAGTACTTC.

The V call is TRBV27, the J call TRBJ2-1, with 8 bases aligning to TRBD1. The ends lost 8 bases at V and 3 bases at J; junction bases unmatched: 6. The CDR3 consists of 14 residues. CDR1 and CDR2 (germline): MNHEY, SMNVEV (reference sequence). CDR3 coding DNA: TGTGCCAGCGGCCGGGACAGGCACTACAATGAGCAGTTCTTC. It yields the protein CASGRDRHYNEQFF.

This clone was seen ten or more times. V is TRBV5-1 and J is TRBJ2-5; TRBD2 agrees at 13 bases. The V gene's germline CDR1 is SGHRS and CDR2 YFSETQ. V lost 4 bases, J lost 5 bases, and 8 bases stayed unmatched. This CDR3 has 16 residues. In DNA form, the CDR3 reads TGCGCCAGCAGCATAGGGACTAGCGGGGTCGGGGAGACCCAGTACTTC. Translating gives CASSIGTSGVGETQYF.

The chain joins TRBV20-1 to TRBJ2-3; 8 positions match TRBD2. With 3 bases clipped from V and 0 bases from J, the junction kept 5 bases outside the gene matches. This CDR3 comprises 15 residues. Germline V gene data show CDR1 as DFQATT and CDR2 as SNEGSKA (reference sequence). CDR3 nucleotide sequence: TGCAGTGCTAGTATCGGCGGGGGGAGCACAGATACGCAGTATTTT. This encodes CSASIGGGSTDTQYF.